These 15 T cell receptor beta chains share one sample of origin, sequenced in a study of cytomegalovirus exposure and HLA in healthy donors. A multiplex PCR was run with 60 Vbeta primers and 13 Jbeta primers. Assay used: immunoSEQ multiplex PCR; TCRdb lists only in-frame clones, some missing. The data show roughly 90,000 clones, 60% to 85% seen once. The sample taken for sequencing was PBMCs. The origin of the receptors is a woman in her thirties or forties in good health and CMV-seropositive.

About this clone: The junction differs from germline at one of its ends, possibly a read error. The chain carries TRBV7-7 and TRBJ2-3; TRBD2 might be the D (6 bases). This CDR3 is built from 18 residues. From germline, CDR1 is SSHAT and CDR2 FNYEAQ (reference sequence). CDR3 region: CASSSPGFGGVRADTQYF. CDR3 coding DNA: TGTGCTAGCAGCTCCCCCGGCTTCGGGGGAGTTAGGGCAGATACGCAGTATTTT.

This rearrangement joins TRBV18 to TRBJ2-1, with TRBD2 matching 10 bases. Germline-derived CDR1 and CDR2 are KGHSH and LQKENI. This CDR3 is 15 amino acids long. The V segment lost 5 bases and the J segment 5 bases; nucleotides outside the gene matches: 6. The chain's CDR3 is CASSSRLAGNNEQFF. In nucleotides, the CDR3 is TGTGCCAGCTCAAGCCGACTAGCGGGTAACAATGAGCAGTTCTTC.

This chain links TRBV4-3 with TRBJ2-1; D may be TRBD2 (6 bases). From germline, CDR1 is LGHNA and CDR2 YSLEER. Trimming removed 0 bases from V and 1 base from J, with 10 bases in between. CDR3 length: 16 residues. CDR3 in amino acids: CASSQDPEGSYNEQFF. In nucleotides, the CDR3 is TGCGCCAGCAGCCAAGATCCGGAGGGTTCCTACAATGAGCAGTTCTTC.

The rearrangement uses TRBV6-4 and TRBJ2-3, with D hard to call. The CDR3 runs to 16 residues. Germline-derived CDR1 and CDR2 are MRHNA and SNTAGT. V dropped 6 bases and J dropped 5 bases, with 21 bases sitting between them. CDR3 sequence: CASSPGSYPSGDTQYF. The CDR3 DNA follows: TGTGCCAGCAGCCCGGGTAGTTACCCCTCTGGAGATACGCAGTATTTT.

In regard to this clone: The sample has other DNA sequences that encode this CDR3 too. The chain couples TRBV7-2 to TRBJ2-5; the D gene is possibly TRBD2 (6 bases). The CDR3 has 14 residues. Germline assignment: CDR1 SGHTA and CDR2 FQGNSA. Trimming took 2 bases from V and 5 from J, leaving 12 bases between them. The CDR3 coding sequence is TGTGCCAGCAGCTTAAACTCGGGGGAGGAGACCCAGTACTTC. Translation gives CASSLNSGEETQYF.

The chain joins TRBV30 to TRBJ2-7; no definite D call. The CDR3 has 14 amino acids. The V end lost 0 bases, the J end lost 0 bases, and 9 bases lay between the germline ends. The germline CDR1 and CDR2 sequences are GTSNPN and SVGIG (reference sequence). CDR3 residues: CAWSVRRNSYEQYF. The CDR3 nucleotides read TGTGCCTGGAGTGTGAGGAGAAACTCCTACGAGCAGTACTTC.

The J gene is TRBJ1-4, the V gene TRBV27; D remains unclear. Per germline, CDR1 MNHEY and CDR2 SMNVEV (reference sequence). This CDR3 contains 14 residues. Trimming took 0 bases from V and 3 from J, leaving 5 bases between them. The CDR3: CASSLSTANEKLFF. In nucleotides, the CDR3 is TGTGCCAGCAGTTTATCCACGGCTAATGAAAAACTGTTTTTT.

This chain connects TRBV7-2 to TRBJ2-7; 9 positions match TRBD2. Germline assignment: CDR1 SGHTA and CDR2 FQGNSA. Losses at the gene ends were 3 bases for V and 6 bases for J; bases not matched to a gene: 6. CDR3 size: 14 residues. CDR3 amino acids: CASSLQGLAFEQYF. The CDR3 DNA reads TGTGCCAGCAGCTTGCAGGGACTAGCTTTCGAGCAGTACTTC.

The CDR3 protein is CASSSMSPAGNTIYF. CDR3 sequence (DNA): TGCGCCAGCAGCTCGATGTCGCCAGCTGGAAACACCATATATTTT. The chain has TRBV5-1 and TRBJ1-3; D is undetermined. Germline V gene lookup returns CDR1 SGHRS and CDR2 YFSETQ. The CDR3 contains 15 residues. The V end was cut by 3 bases, the J end by 2 bases, with 12 bases between. Using reference TRBV5-1 and TRBJ1-3 for the parts outside the CDR3, the full variable domain is KAGVTQTPRYLIKTRGQQVTLSCSPISGHRSVSWYQQTPGQGLQFLFEYFSETQRNKGNFPGRFSGRQFSNSRSEMNVSTLELGDSALYLCASSSMSPAGNTIYFGEGSWLTVV.

This clone was observed a handful of times. The chain joins TRBV28 to TRBJ1-1, with a weak D call TRBD1 (5 bases). Deletions cut 3 bases from V and 5 bases from J, with 13 bases between. The V gene's germline CDR1 is MDHEN and CDR2 SYDVKM. The CDR3 contains 14 residues. The CDR3 DNA reads as TGTGCCAGCAGTTTTATAGGGGCAGGGACTGAAGCTTTCTTT. This translates into CASSFIGAGTEAFF.

This chain links TRBV9 with TRBJ2-2; D possibly corresponds to TRBD2 (5 bases). Trimming removed 0 bases at V and 8 bases at J, with 8 bases between. CDR3 length equals 13 residues. Germline V gene data show CDR1 as SGDLS and CDR2 as YYNGEE. This CDR3 is CASSVGGLGELFF. In nucleotides, the CDR3 is TGTGCCAGCAGCGTAGGCGGGCTGGGGGAGCTGTTTTTT.

This chain connects TRBV11-2 to TRBJ1-3; D is ambiguous. The CDR3 spans 16 residues. CDR1 and CDR2 from the germline V gene are SGHAT and FQNNGV. V was pared by 1 base and J by 7 bases, with 17 bases between. This CDR3 reads CASSLGRRPERNTIYF. CDR3 in DNA: TGTGCCAGCAGCTTAGGACGGCGGCCAGAGAGGAACACCATATATTTT.

This clone has only one observation. The V and J genes are TRBV14 and TRBJ2-7; TRBD1 aligns across 12 bases. Germline CDR1 is SGHDN and CDR2 is FVKESK. CDR3 length: 16 amino acids. V gave up 4 bases and J gave up 7 bases; unmatched junction bases: 11. CDR3 nucleotides: TGTGCCAGCAGCCCAATGTTGGGGACAGGGGGCGGAGAGCAGTACTTC. Residues: CASSPMLGTGGGEQYF.

The chain links TRBV1 to TRBJ2-1; the D call of TRBD2 is as the table states it, not checked on the DNA. TRBV1 is listed as a pseudogene. This CDR3 spans 17 amino acids. The CDR3 reads CTSSQVSSQSFYNEQFF. DNA for the CDR3: TGCACCAGCAGCCAAGTTTCTAGTCAATCATTTTACAATGAGCAGTTCTTC.

The genes are TRBV6-6 and TRBJ2-7, with 10 bases lining up with TRBD1. V lost 6 bases and J lost 4; bases outside the gene matches: 9. Germline CDR1 is MNHNY and CDR2 is SVGAGI (reference sequence). This CDR3 has 15 amino acids. The CDR3 is CASRPPTGGTYEQYF. The CDR3 coding sequence is TGTGCCAGCAGGCCTCCGACAGGGGGCACTTACGAGCAGTACTTC.